This T cell receptor beta chain was identified in a study of T cells in Graves' hyperthyroidism and ophthalmopathy. Regarding the study as a whole: In validation, the model predicted ophthalmopathy. These predictions came a median approximately 5.9 months before onset. In blood, most of the thyroid clonotypes expanded above 0.001 were also present.

Researchers took RNA transcripts and amplified the TCR beta CDR3 regions from them. During a first-round RT-PCR of the TCR CDR3, the HTBI primer set was used. One entry per CDR3 protein results from TCRdb running MiXCR on the multiplex PCR reads. The sample carries about 600,000 distinct CDR3 sequences, approximately 15% recorded once. The CDR3 length is 15 residues. The germline gives CDR1 LNHDA, CDR2 SQIVND (reference sequence). V lost 8 bases and J lost 6; bases outside the gene matches: 9. This clonotype was observed many times. Its cognate antigen is unknown. Uncontrolled infections, other autoimmune diseases, pregnancy or lactation led to exclusion of patients. Diagnoses used clinical symptoms, serum thyroxine and TRAb, thyroid ultrasound and orbital computed tomography.

The sequence derives from a woman aged 18-35 years with Graves' ophthalmopathy. The chain combines TRBV19 with TRBJ2-1; TRBD2 agrees at 11 bases. Sequenced material: blood. The CDR3 DNA reads as TGTGCCAGTCCTATCTATAGCGGGAGGGCCAATGAGCAGTTCTTC. As protein: CASPIYSGRANEQFF.